The source of this T cell receptor (beta chain) is a study of T cell changes during pregnancy in multiple sclerosis. Profiled with immunoSEQ multiplex PCR; TCRdb holds only in-frame clones, not every one. Of approximately 40,000 clones listed, 88% are singletons. This CDR3 has 12 residues. V shed 4 bases, J shed 1 base, and the junction held 0 bases outside the gene matches. Germline loops: CDR1 SQVTM, CDR2 ANQGSEA. The chain links TRBV29-1 to TRBJ2-5, with 7 bases lining up with TRBD1. The receptor's source is a female donor with multiple sclerosis, enrolled in a pregnancy study. The sample consisted of CD4+ T cells from peripheral blood mononuclear cells, taken in the second trimester of pregnancy. For the CDR3, the DNA is TGCAGCGTTGGACAGGGCCAAGAGACCCAGTACTTC. Its protein product is CSVGQGQETQYF. Using reference TRBV29-1 and TRBJ2-5 for the parts outside the CDR3, the full variable domain is SAVISQKPSRDICQRGTSLTIQCQVDSQVTMMFWYRQQPGQSLTLIATANQGSEATYESGFVIDKFPISRPNLTFSTLTVSNMSPEDSSIYLCSVGQGQETQYFGPGTRLLVL.